Below are 23 T cell receptor beta chains sequenced from a single sample in a study of shared clonotypes between healthy human individuals. CD45RO-negative, CCR7-positively selected cells formed the naive CD8 fraction, excluding terminally differentiated effector memory CD45RA+ cells. Sequencing used immunoSEQ multiplex PCR; TCRdb keeps in-frame clones, though not all of them. The sample yields about 590,000 clones, over 95% seen once. Specimen: naive CD8+ T cells sorted from blood. The receptor source for this set is a woman aged 30 to 39 in good health.

V and J are TRBV27 and TRBJ2-3, with 8 bases lining up with TRBD1. Trimming cost V 4 bases and J 3 bases; bases outside gene matches: 9. Germline assignment: CDR1 MNHEY and CDR2 SMNVEV (reference sequence). The CDR3 runs to 16 residues. The CDR3 here is CASSWGWQGATDTQYF. The CDR3 DNA follows: TGTGCCAGCAGTTGGGGGTGGCAGGGGGCAACAGATACGCAGTATTTT.

The J gene is TRBJ2-7, the V gene TRBV27; 15 positions agree with TRBD2. V lost 3 bases, J lost 0 bases, and 6 bases stayed unmatched. CDR3 size: 18 residues. Germline V gene data show CDR1 as MNHEY and CDR2 as SMNVEV (reference sequence). CDR3 nucleotide sequence: TGTGCCAGCAGTTTGACCGGACTAGCGGGAGGGGACTCCTACGAGCAGTACTTC. It translates to CASSLTGLAGGDSYEQYF.

Worth noting for this clone: The junction departs from the called germline gene at one end, perhaps through a read error. This chain links TRBV7-9 with TRBJ2-2, with no clear D. CDR1 and CDR2 (germline): SEHNR, FQNEAQ (reference sequence). This CDR3 has 16 residues. Here the CDR3 DNA reads TGTGCCAGCAGCTTACCGTCCGATCGACCCACCCGGGAGCTGTTTTTT. Amino acid sequence: CASSLPSDRPTRELFF.

The chain combines TRBV5-5 with TRBJ2-7; 10 bases are a match to TRBD1. V dropped 4 bases and J dropped 3; count of bases not matched to a gene: 7. The CDR3 extends over 15 amino acids. Germline values: CDR1 SGHKS, CDR2 YYEKEE (reference sequence). The CDR3 region has the DNA TGTGCCAGCAGCACTCCGGGACAGGGGTTCTACGAGCAGTACTTC. This translates into CASSTPGQGFYEQYF.

This clone was seen just once. The rearrangement links TRBV27 to TRBJ2-3; 13 bases map to TRBD2. The CDR3 has 15 amino acids. Germline V gives CDR1 MNHEY, CDR2 SMNVEV (reference sequence). The trim removed 6 bases at V and 7 bases at J, leaving 7 bases unmatched. CDR3 in DNA: TGTGCCAGCAGCTACCCGGGACTAGCGGGACATACGCAGTATTTT. Amino acid sequence: CASSYPGLAGHTQYF.

The chain uses TRBV27 and TRBJ1-2; possibly TRBD1 for D (6 bases). Germline V gene sequence: CDR1 MNHEY, CDR2 SMNVEV (reference sequence). This CDR3 spans 19 amino acids. V lost 7 bases, J lost 0 bases, and 27 bases lay in between. The CDR3 here is CASTTKVGDTELANYGYTF. CDR3 DNA sequence: TGTGCCAGCACCACTAAGGTTGGGGACACCGAGTTAGCTAACTATGGCTACACCTTC.

The gene calls are TRBV27 and TRBJ2-1; maybe TRBD2 (6 bases). V gave up 3 bases and J gave up 9 bases, with 15 bases separating them. Per the germline V gene, CDR1 is MNHEY and CDR2 is SMNVEV (reference sequence). This CDR3 has 14 amino acids. CDR3 sequence reads: CASSLYPAGSEQFF. The DNA for the CDR3 is TGTGCCAGCAGTTTGTACCCGGCGGGGAGTGAGCAGTTCTTC.

J is TRBJ2-7 and V is TRBV5-1; possibly TRBD1 for D (5 bases). Trimming removed 0 bases from V and 5 bases from J, with 9 bases in between. In germline, CDR1 is SGHRS, CDR2 YFSETQ. This CDR3 contains 13 residues. CDR3: CASSLAGFHEQYF. The CDR3 DNA follows: TGCGCCAGCAGCTTGGCAGGGTTCCACGAGCAGTACTTC.

The sample holds one count of this clone. This CDR3 reads CASSAGTSGTTGELFF. CDR3 sequence (DNA): TGTGCCAGCAGCGCCGGGACTAGCGGGACCACCGGGGAGCTGTTTTTT. V and J are TRBV9 and TRBJ2-2; 13 bases fit TRBD2. V shed 3 bases, J shed 4 bases, and the junction held 3 bases outside the gene matches. The CDR3 length is 16 residues. Germline V gene sequence: CDR1 SGDLS, CDR2 YYNGEE.

This chain connects TRBV2 to TRBJ2-7; perhaps TRBD2 as D (5 bases). Per the germline V gene, CDR1 is SNHLY and CDR2 is FYNNEI. This CDR3 is 14 amino acids long. Trimming removed 4 bases at V and 5 bases at J, with 15 bases between. The CDR3 nucleotides read TGTGCCAGCAGTGTCACTCCCGAGGGCCACGAGCAGTACTTC. As protein: CASSVTPEGHEQYF.

This chain joins TRBV7-9 and TRBJ2-5; 7 bases are a match to TRBD1. Per germline, CDR1 SEHNR and CDR2 FQNEAQ (reference sequence). V trimming: 1 base; J trimming: 2 bases; junction bases outside the gene matches: 4. The length of the CDR3 is 15 residues. The CDR3 spells CASSLEPGQQETQYF. The DNA of the CDR3 is TGTGCCAGCAGCTTAGAACCGGGACAGCAAGAGACCCAGTACTTC.

The chain joins TRBV28 to TRBJ1-5; D gene uncertain. Per germline, CDR1 MDHEN and CDR2 SYDVKM. The CDR3 has 16 amino acids. V was trimmed by 5 bases and J by 3 bases, leaving 17 bases between them. In DNA, the CDR3 is TGTGCCAGCAGTCCCCCCAGCCAGCCAGACAATCAGCCCCAGCATTTT. Its protein product is CASSPPSQPDNQPQHF.

The chain joins TRBV27 to TRBJ1-2; D may be TRBD1 (5 bases). Trimming left V 4 bases short and J 5 bases short, with 17 bases between. Germline V CDR1 and CDR2: MNHEY, SMNVEV (reference sequence). This CDR3 has 15 amino acids. CDR3 region: CASSYRSDSMYGYTF. Written as DNA, the CDR3 is TGTGCCAGCAGTTACCGGTCAGACAGTATGTATGGCTACACCTTC.

This chain connects TRBV27 to TRBJ2-1, with a tentative D call TRBD2 (6 bases). The V gene's germline CDR1 is MNHEY and CDR2 SMNVEV (reference sequence). Trimming removed 1 base at V and 9 bases at J, with 7 bases between. This CDR3 is 12 amino acids long. This CDR3 reads CASSLYGGEQFF. CDR3 coding DNA: TGTGCCAGCAGTTTATACGGGGGTGAGCAGTTCTTC.

The chain is built from TRBV29-1 and TRBJ2-1; 12 nucleotides align to TRBD2. The CDR3 covers 16 residues. After removal of 7 bases from V and 1 base from J, the junction contained 8 bases not matched to a gene. Germline V gene data show CDR1 as SQVTM and CDR2 as ANQGSEA. CDR3: CSGAGTSGSSYNEQFF. CDR3 coding DNA: TGCAGCGGGGCCGGGACTAGCGGGTCGTCCTACAATGAGCAGTTCTTC.

The chain uses TRBV9 and TRBJ2-7, with a tentative D call TRBD2 (6 bases). Trimming shortened V by 0 bases and J by 0 bases, and 13 bases separated the two germline ends. The CDR3 covers 16 residues. Germline CDR1 reads SGDLS; CDR2 reads YYNGEE. The CDR3 nucleotides read TGTGCCAGCAGCGTAGACGGGGGAGCTCTCTCCTACGAGCAGTACTTC. It codes for CASSVDGGALSYEQYF.

A single count supports this clone. This chain uses TRBV27 with TRBJ2-7, with a tentative D call TRBD2 (6 bases). V lost 2 bases and J 2 bases, leaving 16 bases between the germline ends. The CDR3 length is 16 residues. Germline V lookup: CDR1 MNHEY, CDR2 SMNVEV (reference sequence). The CDR3 sequence: CASSLGFGTFPYEQYF. CDR3 DNA sequence: TGTGCCAGCAGTTTAGGGTTCGGGACTTTCCCCTACGAGCAGTACTTC.

In its sample, this clone was seen once. The chain uses TRBV9 and TRBJ2-1; 8 bases match TRBD2. The CDR3 is 16 amino acids. Germline V gene data show CDR1 as SGDLS and CDR2 as YYNGEE. V shed 3 bases, J shed 7 bases, and the junction held 12 bases outside the gene matches. CDR3 in amino acids: CASSAGSGRTGNEQFF. CDR3 sequence (DNA): TGTGCCAGCAGCGCAGGAAGCGGGAGAACGGGAAATGAGCAGTTCTTC.

This chain links TRBV27 with TRBJ1-1, with TRBD1 identical over 8 bases. CDR3 length: 13 residues. V dropped 7 bases and J dropped 6; count of bases not matched to a gene: 7. CDR1 and CDR2 (germline): MNHEY, SMNVEV (reference sequence). CDR3 region: CASTMTGVSEAFF. CDR3 nucleotides: TGTGCCAGCACCATGACAGGGGTCTCTGAAGCTTTCTTT.

The rearrangement uses TRBV5-1 and TRBJ1-6; D is unclear. This CDR3 region has 18 residues. CDR1 is SGHRS, CDR2 YFSETQ, per germline. Trimming shortened V by 0 bases and J by 9 bases, and 22 bases separated the two germline ends. The CDR3 is CASSLGSGSPYPTSPLHF. CDR3 DNA sequence: TGCGCCAGCAGCTTGGGCAGCGGGTCTCCTTATCCTACTTCACCCCTCCACTTT.

CDR3 sequence: CSAAGQGANANTGELFF. The CDR3 DNA is TGCAGCGCCGCCGGACAGGGGGCTAACGCGAACACCGGGGAGCTGTTTTTT. The gene calls are TRBV29-1 and TRBJ2-2, with 11 bases identical to TRBD1. The CDR3 totals 17 residues. Losses at the gene ends were 7 bases for V and 0 bases for J; bases not matched to a gene: 10. Germline CDR1 is SQVTM and CDR2 is ANQGSEA.

The chain couples TRBV7-8 to TRBJ2-2; D is undetermined. The germline V gene has CDR1 SGHVS and CDR2 FQNEAQ. This CDR3 has 15 residues. The V gene lost 3 bases and the J gene lost 0 bases, with 8 bases spanning the gap. CDR3 DNA sequence: TGTGCCAGCAGCTTGGTTCTAGCGAACACCGGGGAGCTGTTTTTT. This codes for CASSLVLANTGELFF.

This chain joins TRBV5-4 and TRBJ2-3, with 10 bases aligning to TRBD2. The germline CDR1 and CDR2 sequences are SGHNT and YYREEE (reference sequence). The CDR3 is 16 residues long. The V segment lost 4 bases and the J segment 4 bases; nucleotides outside the gene matches: 9. The CDR3 region has the DNA TGTGCCAGCAGCCCGCCGGTAGCGGGAGGTCCAGATACGCAGTATTTT. Protein: CASSPPVAGGPDTQYF.